What follows are 11 T cell receptor beta chains derived from one specimen sequenced in a study of CD8 T cells in ankylosing spondylitis. Whole-study results and caveats: What seemed typical of ankylosing spondylitis blood was a TCR beta motif built from eight highly homologous variants.

No antigen is known for these receptors. TCRdb itself ran the 5' RACE reads through MiXCR, one entry per CDR3 protein. The sample lists a few hundred thousand distinct CDR3 sequences; around 16% were seen once. The sample taken for sequencing was blood, either unsorted or a sorted T cell fraction (not recorded which). These receptors all stem from a male donor with ankylosing spondylitis.

This clonotype has just a few counts. This chain links TRBV7-9 with TRBJ2-1; D may be TRBD2 (6 bases). CDR1 and CDR2 from the germline V gene are SEHNR and FQNEAQ (reference sequence). V lost 5 bases and J lost 3, with 11 bases in between. This CDR3 contains 14 residues. The CDR3 bases are TGTGCCAGCAGCCTCTGGGGGGACTACAATGAGCAGTTCTTC. This gives the protein CASSLWGDYNEQFF.

The chain links TRBV3-1 to TRBJ2-1, with D possibly matching TRBD2 (6 bases). The length of the CDR3 is 17 residues. CDR1 and CDR2 (germline): LGHDT, YNNKEL (reference sequence). Trimming left V 4 bases short and J 8 bases short, with 24 bases between. The chain's CDR3 is CASSPLAVGSGGDEQFF. The CDR3 DNA sequence: TGTGCCAGCAGCCCCTTGGCAGTAGGTAGCGGAGGGGATGAGCAGTTCTTC.

This sequence joins TRBV3-1 and TRBJ1-1; perhaps TRBD1 as D (6 bases). This CDR3 has 13 amino acids. The V end lost 1 base, the J end lost 8 bases, and 11 bases lay between the germline ends. Germline V lookup: CDR1 LGHDT, CDR2 YNNKEL (reference sequence). The CDR3 DNA reads TGTGCCAGCAGCCAAGGGGACATGTCAGAAGCTTTCTTT. Protein: CASSQGDMSEAFF.

This clonotype came up a few times. The chain is built from TRBV4-3 and TRBJ2-1; the match to TRBD2 covers 7 bases. The CDR3 extends over 14 amino acids. The junction had 6 bases not matched to a gene; V was cut back by 4 bases and J by 6 bases. The germline CDR1 and CDR2 sequences are LGHNA and YSLEER. In nucleotides, the CDR3 is TGCGCCAGCAGCCTAGGACTAGGAGGCAATGAGCAGTTCTTC. Protein sequence: CASSLGLGGNEQFF.

The V and J genes are TRBV6-2 or TRBV6-3 and TRBJ2-7; D gene unclear. V dropped 0 bases and J dropped 2 bases, with 2 bases sitting between them. This CDR3 region has 12 residues. Germline CDR1 is MNHEY and CDR2 is SVGEGT. Written as DNA, the CDR3 is TGTGCCAGCAGTTACTCCACCTACGAGCAGTACTTC. Protein sequence: CASSYSTYEQYF.

This clonotype came up many times. The chain employs TRBV12-3 or TRBV12-4 and TRBJ2-5; 11 bases are a match to TRBD2. Trimming cost V 3 bases and J 4 bases; bases outside gene matches: 4. The length of the CDR3 is 15 residues. CDR3 nucleotide sequence: TGTGCCAGCAGTTTGGGTCTAGCGGGAGGAGAGACCCAGTACTTC. It is translated as CASSLGLAGGETQYF.

This chain links TRBV4-3 with TRBJ2-7; 12 bases are a match to TRBD1. Germline V CDR1 and CDR2: LGHNA, YSLEER. The CDR3 contains 16 residues. Trimming removed 0 bases from V and 6 bases from J; junction bases left unmatched: 6. The CDR3 DNA sequence: TGCGCCAGCAGCCAAGATTTGGGACAGGGGGCACTCGAGCAGTACTTC. This codes for CASSQDLGQGALEQYF.

The chain recombines TRBV6-5 with TRBJ2-1, with a weak D call TRBD1 (7 bases). This CDR3 is built from 16 residues. Germline CDR1 is MNHEY and CDR2 is SVGAGI. Deletions cut 4 bases from V and 4 bases from J, with 17 bases between. CDR3 DNA sequence: TGTGCCAGCAGTTTCCCCGCGGAGGGGGCGTACAATGAGCAGTTCTTC. Amino acids: CASSFPAEGAYNEQFF.

This clonotype came up many times. The chain joins TRBV4-2 to TRBJ2-1; 15 nucleotides agree with TRBD2. The CDR3 runs 19 residues. Germline V lookup: CDR1 LGHNA, CDR2 YNFKEQ. V shed 1 base, J shed 14 bases, and the junction held 18 bases outside the gene matches. CDR3 in amino acids: CASSQGPGDLGLAGGPEFF. The CDR3 DNA reads TGTGCCAGCAGCCAAGGTCCCGGGGACCTGGGACTAGCGGGGGGTCCCGAGTTCTTC.

This clonotype was detected ten times or more. V and J are TRBV29-1 and TRBJ2-1, with a weak D call TRBD2 (6 bases). In germline, CDR1 is SQVTM, CDR2 ANQGSEA. V shed 4 bases and J shed 6 bases, with 10 bases lying between them. This CDR3 has 12 residues. The CDR3 nucleotides are TGCAGCGTTGGGCTCGGGGGCAATGAGCAGTTCTTC. As protein: CSVGLGGNEQFF.

The rearrangement joins TRBV12-3 or TRBV12-4 to TRBJ2-7; D remains unclear. Deletions cut 0 bases from V and 5 bases from J, with 5 bases between. This CDR3 is 12 amino acids long. For the CDR3, the DNA is TGTGCCAGCAGTTTAGCGGGCCACGAGCAGTACTTC. Its translation: CASSLAGHEQYF.